This entry describes one T cell receptor (beta chain). Its antigen is not identified. Data came from immunoSEQ multiplex PCR; TCRdb stores just in-frame clones and leaves some out. The table has 20,000 or so clones, 70% to 90% seen once. These data belong to a study of regulatory dendritic cells for organ transplantation. Allogeneic regulatory or mature dendritic cells were co-cultured for four to six days with CFSE-labeled sorted T cells at 1:10. Naive CD45RA+ and memory CD45RO+ CD4+ or CD8+ T cells were FACS-sorted. In germline, CDR1 is LNHDA, CDR2 SQIVND (reference sequence). Trimming took off 3 bases at V and 0 bases at J, with 8 bases between the two ends. This CDR3 spans 14 amino acids.

This clonotype was obtained from a human donor in good health. The chain has TRBV19 and TRBJ1-2, with no clear D. The sequenced material came from naive CD4+ T cells from blood cultured with regulatory dendritic cells. Subset specified: CD45RA+ naive T cells. In DNA, the CDR3 is TGTGCCAGTAGTATTAGATCACCTAACTATGGCTACACCTTC. Its translation is CASSIRSPNYGYTF. Full variable domain (missing parts from reference TRBV19 and TRBJ1-2): DGGITQSPKYLFRKEGQNVTLSCEQNLNHDAMYWYRQDPGQGLRLIYYSQIVNDFQKGDIAEGYSVSREKKESFPLTVTSAQKNPTAFYLCASSIRSPNYGYTFGSGTRLTVV.